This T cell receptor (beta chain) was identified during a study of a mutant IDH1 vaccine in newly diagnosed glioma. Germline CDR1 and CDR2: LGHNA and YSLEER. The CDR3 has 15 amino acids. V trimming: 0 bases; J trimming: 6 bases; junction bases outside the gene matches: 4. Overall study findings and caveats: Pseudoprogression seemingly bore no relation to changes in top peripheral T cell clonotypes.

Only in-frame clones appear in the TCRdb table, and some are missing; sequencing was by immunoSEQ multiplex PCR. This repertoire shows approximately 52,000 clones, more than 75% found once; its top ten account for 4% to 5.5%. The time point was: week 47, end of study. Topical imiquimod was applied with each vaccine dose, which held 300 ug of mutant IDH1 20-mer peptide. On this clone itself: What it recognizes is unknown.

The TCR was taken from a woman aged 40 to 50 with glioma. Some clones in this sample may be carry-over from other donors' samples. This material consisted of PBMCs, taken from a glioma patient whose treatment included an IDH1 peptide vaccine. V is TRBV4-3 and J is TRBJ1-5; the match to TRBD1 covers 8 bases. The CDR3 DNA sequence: TGCGCCAGCAGCCAAGAGCCCAGGGGGCTTCAGCCCCAGCATTTT. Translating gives CASSQEPRGLQPQHF.